The 15 T cell receptor beta chains below all came from one sample that was sequenced in a study of blood T cell repertoires in COVID-19. Profiling relied on immunoSEQ multiplex PCR, and the TCRdb table lists in-frame clones only, not all of them. The repertoire holds about 380,000 clones, with around nine tenths as singletons. Sequences were obtained from PBMCs or T cells enriched from blood (not recorded which). All receptors derive from a woman between 18 and 29 years old who had recovered from COVID-19.

The rearrangement joins TRBV7-3 to TRBJ2-2, with 7 bases aligning to TRBD2. Looked up from germline, CDR1 is SGHTA and CDR2 is FQGTGA. The CDR3 has 15 residues. The J segment lost 7 bases and the V segment lost 1 base, leaving 6 bases of the junction unmatched. CDR3 coding DNA: TGTGCCAGCAGCTTAATTCAGCGGGGAGTCGGGGAGCTGTTTTTT. This translates into CASSLIQRGVGELFF.

The chain uses TRBV3-1 (or the pseudogene TRBV3-2) and TRBJ2-7, with TRBD1 matching 7 bases. CDR1 and CDR2 (germline): LGHDT, YNNKEL (reference sequence). The trim removed 1 base at V and 5 bases at J, leaving 5 bases unmatched. This CDR3 is built from 14 residues. The CDR3 DNA reads TGTGCCAGCAGCCAAGGGACAGGTAGGGACGAGCAGTACTTC. It is translated as CASSQGTGRDEQYF.

The chain uses TRBV10-2 and TRBJ2-7, with D possibly matching TRBD2 (6 bases). Germline CDR1 is WSHSY and CDR2 is SAAADI. This CDR3 is built from 15 residues. The V end lost 2 bases, the J end lost 3 bases, and 14 bases lay between the germline ends. This CDR3 reads CASSEAGTLGYEQYF. CDR3 nucleotide sequence: TGCGCCAGCAGTGAGGCGGGGACCTTAGGCTACGAGCAGTACTTC.

This chain links TRBV28 with TRBJ1-2, with 8 bases aligning to TRBD1. Germline lookup yields CDR1 MDHEN and CDR2 SYDVKM. V trimming: 2 bases; J trimming: 7 bases; junction bases outside the gene matches: 12. The length of the CDR3 is 16 residues. Written as DNA, the CDR3 is TGTGCCAGCAGTTTAGGATTTCTTTCCAGGGGGCTTGGCTACACCTTC. It specifies CASSLGFLSRGLGYTF.

The chain links TRBV9 to TRBJ1-4; 7 nucleotides line up with TRBD1. This CDR3 region has 14 residues. The trim removed 0 bases at V and 14 bases at J, leaving 10 bases unmatched. Germline V gene sequence: CDR1 SGDLS, CDR2 YYNGEE. CDR3 bases: TGTGCCAGCAGCGTAGGACAGGGCGTAAAGGGGCTGTTTTTT. This gives the protein CASSVGQGVKGLFF.

This sequence joins TRBV7-8 and TRBJ2-7; D unresolved. This CDR3 has 14 amino acids. CDR1 SGHVS and CDR2 FQNEAQ come from the germline V gene. The germline V and J ends were trimmed by 5 bases and 2 bases, with 13 bases remaining between them. CDR3 protein: CASSPSVSPYEQYF. The CDR3 DNA follows: TGTGCCAGCAGCCCGAGCGTAAGTCCCTACGAGCAGTACTTC.

In its sample, this clone was seen many times. The chain carries TRBV2 and TRBJ2-2; 11 bases are shared with TRBD2. In germline, CDR1 is SNHLY, CDR2 FYNNEI. This CDR3 has 16 amino acids. The trim removed 3 bases at V and 4 bases at J, leaving 4 bases unmatched. CDR3 in DNA: TGTGCCAGCAGTGAGTCGACTAGCGGGGTCACCGGGGAGCTGTTTTTT. Amino acid sequence: CASSESTSGVTGELFF.

This chain joins TRBV29-1 and TRBJ2-2; the D is unclear. CDR1 and CDR2 (germline): SQVTM, ANQGSEA. This CDR3 has 13 residues. V was trimmed by 2 bases and J by 9 bases, leaving 13 bases between them. The CDR3 DNA reads TGCAGCGTTGAAAGATCATCAAGCCGGGAGCTGTTTTTT. The encoded protein is CSVERSSSRELFF.

This rearrangement joins TRBV7-9 to TRBJ1-5; D is unclear. The CDR3 totals 15 residues. The V end lost 5 bases, the J end lost 3 bases, and 14 bases lay between the germline ends. CDR1 and CDR2 from the germline V gene are SEHNR and FQNEAQ (reference sequence). CDR3 protein: CASSPGGRDNQPQHF. The CDR3 bases are TGTGCCAGCAGCCCGGGCGGGCGAGACAATCAGCCCCAGCATTTT.

Details on this clone: A read error may produce the germline difference seen at one junction end. The V and J genes are TRBV11-3 and TRBJ2-1; 8 bases line up with TRBD1. The germline V gene has CDR1 SGHNT and CDR2 YENEEA. This CDR3 spans 18 amino acids. DNA of the CDR3: TGTGCCAGCATTTATTCGGGACAGGCCCCAAATCGGTTTCCTGTTCAGATCTTC. This codes for CASIYSGQAPNRFPVQIF.

This clone was found once. The chain recombines TRBV27 with TRBJ2-5, with D possibly being TRBD2 (6 bases). The germline gives CDR1 MNHEY, CDR2 SMNVEV (reference sequence). V was trimmed by 2 bases and J by 4 bases, leaving 8 bases between them. The CDR3 totals 13 residues. The CDR3 bases are TGTGCCAGCAGTTTAACGGGAGCAGAGACCCAGTACTTC. This gives the protein CASSLTGAETQYF.

This clone came up a few times. Here the CDR3 DNA reads TGCGCCAGCAGCACGGACAGGGGGCTCAGCAATGAGCAGTTCTTC. This codes for CASSTDRGLSNEQFF. The chain links TRBV5-1 to TRBJ2-1; 11 bases are a match to TRBD1. Germline V lookup: CDR1 SGHRS, CDR2 YFSETQ. CDR3 length: 15 residues. V trimming: 4 bases; J trimming: 6 bases; junction bases outside the gene matches: 6.

The chain has TRBV7-9 and TRBJ1-2, with D possibly being TRBD1 (6 bases). The germline V gene encodes CDR1 SEHNR and CDR2 FQNEAQ (reference sequence). The CDR3 sequence is 14 residues long. V was pared by 5 bases and J by 6 bases, with 16 bases between. The CDR3 nucleotides read TGTGCCAGCAGCCCCGGGACAAATCCAAATGGCTACACCTTC. Protein: CASSPGTNPNGYTF.

The CDR3 is CASSLDTDAYGYTF. The CDR3 DNA sequence: TGTGCCAGCAGCTTAGACACAGACGCCTATGGCTACACCTTC. The chain uses TRBV11-2 and TRBJ1-2; unclear D gene. The CDR3 has 14 residues. Per germline, CDR1 SGHAT and CDR2 FQNNGV. The V end was cut by 0 bases, the J end by 4 bases, with 9 bases between.

This chain links TRBV7-9 with TRBJ1-1; tentatively, D is TRBD1 (6 bases). This CDR3 is built from 15 residues. V lost 2 bases to trimming and J lost 0 bases, with 10 bases between them. Per germline, CDR1 SEHNR and CDR2 FQNEAQ (reference sequence). As DNA, the CDR3 is TGTGCCAGCAGCTTACACGGACAGCTGAACACTGAAGCTTTCTTT. Amino acids: CASSLHGQLNTEAFF.